The source of this T cell receptor beta chain is a study of graft-versus-host responses after intestinal transplantation. Germline V lookup: CDR1 MNHEY, CDR2 SVGAGI. The length of the CDR3 is 15 residues. Only in-frame clones appear in the TCRdb table, and some are missing; sequencing was by immunoSEQ multiplex PCR. The table shows about 21,000 clones, with around three fifths occurring only once. This clone appeared a few times. The junction and the germline gene differ at one end; a read error may be behind it. Responder CD3+CD4+ and CD3+CD8+ cells that were proliferating and CFSE-low were sorted after the reaction.

This chain connects TRBV6-5 to TRBJ2-5; TRBD2 aligns across 14 bases. The sequencing here drew on alloreactive CD4+ T cells from a mixed lymphocyte reaction culture, taken before intestinal transplant. Subset specified: CFSE-low proliferating T cells sorted from roughly six-day pre-transplant mixed lymphocyte reaction (GvH or HvG direction). The TCR originated in a human patient who received an intestinal transplant. The CDR3 bases are TGTGCCAGCAGTTACACCGGACTAGCGGGGGGACTGGTTCACTTC. It is translated as CASSYTGLAGGLVHF.